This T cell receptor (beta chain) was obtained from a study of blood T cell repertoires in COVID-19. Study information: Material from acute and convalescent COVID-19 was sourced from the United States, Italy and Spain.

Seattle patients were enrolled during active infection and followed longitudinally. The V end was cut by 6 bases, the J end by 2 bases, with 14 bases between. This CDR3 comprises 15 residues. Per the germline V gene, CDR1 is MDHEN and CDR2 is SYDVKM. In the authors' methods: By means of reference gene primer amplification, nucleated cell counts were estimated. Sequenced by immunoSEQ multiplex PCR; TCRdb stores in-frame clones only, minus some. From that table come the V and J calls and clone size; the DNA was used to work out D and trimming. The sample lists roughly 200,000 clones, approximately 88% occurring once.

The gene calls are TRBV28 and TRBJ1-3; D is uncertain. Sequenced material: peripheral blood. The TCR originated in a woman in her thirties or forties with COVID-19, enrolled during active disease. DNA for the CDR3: TGTGCCAGCAGAGAAACGGGAGAGCCTGGAAACACCATATATTTT. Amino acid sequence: CASRETGEPGNTIYF.